This is a list of T cell receptor beta chains from one sample in a study of shared clonotypes between healthy human individuals. TCRdb's copy holds only in-frame clones and misses some; the assay was immunoSEQ multiplex PCR. The sample has roughly 810,000 clones; 96% are singletons. Sequencing was done on a sample of naive CD8+ T cells sorted from blood. The receptor set was obtained from a young man in good health. The CDR3 runs from the conserved cysteine through the conserved F or W. Fields, in order: V gene, J gene, clone size, D gene, CDR3 protein, CDR3 DNA. D genes are given only for firm matches. The size field is filled for only some rows; it gives once, few, many or a size class.

>TRBV5-1|TRBJ2-1|.|.
CASSSLPNEQFF
TGCGCCAGCAGCTCCCTACCCAATGAGCAGTTCTTC
>TRBV10-1|TRBJ2-1|.|.
CASSAGRPSATYNEQFF
TGCGCCAGCAGCGCTGGTCGTCCTAGCGCTACCTACAATGAGCAGTTCTTC
>TRBV28|TRBJ1-5|.|.
CASRVTGNSNQPQHF
TGTGCCAGCAGAGTGACAGGAAATAGCAATCAGCCCCAGCATTTT
>TRBV2|TRBJ2-7|.|.
CASSEYRDIQNEQYF
TGTGCCAGCAGCGAGTACCGGGACATCCAGAACGAGCAGTACTTC
>TRBV27|TRBJ1-2|.|.
CASSLANLGYGYTF
TGTGCCAGCAGTTTGGCTAACCTGGGGTATGGCTACACCTTC
>TRBV5-1|TRBJ2-7|.|.
CASTPVGSLLVRLREQYF
TGCGCCAGCACCCCAGTGGGCTCATTGTTGGTTCGACTGCGCGAGCAGTACTTC
>TRBV29-1|TRBJ1-1|few|.
CSVVGGLGVTDTEAFF
TGCAGCGTCGTGGGGGGCTTAGGGGTTACGGACACTGAAGCTTTCTTT
>TRBV4-3|TRBJ2-7|.|.
CASSQWTASYEQYF
TGCGCCAGCAGCCAATGGACAGCCTCCTACGAGCAGTACTTC
>TRBV11-2|TRBJ2-3|.|.
CASSNGLLSTDTQYF
TGTGCCAGCAGTAACGGACTACTTAGCACAGATACGCAGTATTTT
>TRBV14|TRBJ2-2|.|TRBD1
CASSQKRGTANTGELFF
TGTGCCAGCAGCCAAAAGAGAGGGACAGCTAACACCGGGGAGCTGTTTTTT
>TRBV7-8|TRBJ2-5|.|.
CASSLALGEEETQYF
TGTGCCAGCAGCTTAGCGTTGGGGGAGGAAGAGACCCAGTACTTC
>TRBV5-1|TRBJ2-7|.|.
CASSARDFSYEQYF
TGCGCCAGCAGCGCCCGGGACTTCTCCTACGAGCAGTACTTC
>TRBV11-3|TRBJ2-1|.|.
CASSRILGSEQFF
TGTGCCAGCAGCCGTATACTTGGTAGTGAGCAGTTCTTC
>TRBV4-3|TRBJ2-6|.|.
CASSQDLIISSGANVLTF
TGCGCCAGCAGCCAAGATTTGATTATCTCCTCGGGGGCCAACGTCCTGACTTTC
>TRBV11-2|TRBJ2-1|.|.
CASSLDITGTHEQFF
TGTGCCAGCAGCTTAGATATTACAGGAACTCATGAGCAGTTCTTC
>TRBV5-5|TRBJ2-7|.|TRBD1
CASSWEAGTDEQYF
TGTGCCAGCAGCTGGGAAGCCGGGACAGACGAGCAGTACTTC
>TRBV11-2|TRBJ2-1|.|.
CASSPETNEQFF
TGTGCCAGCAGCCCGGAAACTAATGAGCAGTTCTTC
>TRBV9|TRBJ1-1|.|.
CASSVGSLGNTEAFF
TGTGCCAGCAGCGTAGGCTCTCTCGGGAACACTGAAGCTTTCTTT
>TRBV25-1|TRBJ2-1|.|.
CASSDLTQFF
TGTGCCAGCAGTGACTTAACGCAGTTCTTC
>TRBV5-1|TRBJ2-1|.|TRBD2
CASSRTSGSSYNEQFF
TGCGCCAGCAGTCGGACTAGCGGGAGCTCCTACAATGAGCAGTTCTTC
>TRBV28|TRBJ2-7|.|TRBD1
CASSFGTVAYEQYF
TGTGCCAGCAGTTTCGGGACAGTCGCCTACGAGCAGTACTTC
>TRBV9|TRBJ1-2|.|TRBD1
CASSGRDRGPVGYTF
TGTGCCAGCAGCGGTAGGGACAGGGGGCCGGTTGGCTACACCTTC
>TRBV4-1|TRBJ1-1|.|.
CASSFGFGGNTEAFF
TGCGCCAGCAGCTTTGGGTTCGGGGGGAACACTGAAGCTTTCTTT
>TRBV27|TRBJ2-2|.|TRBD1
CASSSNRGAFLNTGELFF
TGTGCCAGCAGCTCGAACAGGGGGGCGTTTCTGAACACCGGGGAGCTGTTTTTT
>TRBV5-1|TRBJ2-5|.|.
CASSRVAGVETQYF
TGCGCCAGCAGCAGGGTGGCAGGGGTAGAGACCCAGTACTTC
>TRBV19|TRBJ1-5|.|.
CASSIGQSSNQPQHF
TGTGCCAGTAGTATAGGACAGAGTAGCAATCAGCCCCAGCATTTT
>TRBV2|TRBJ2-3|.|TRBD2
CASRGREGLTDTQYF
TGTGCCAGCAGGGGACGGGAGGGCCTGACAGATACGCAGTATTTT
>TRBV11-2|TRBJ1-5|.|.
CASSSMAFSNQPQHF
TGTGCCAGCAGCTCCATGGCCTTTAGCAATCAGCCCCAGCATTTT
>TRBV27|TRBJ1-1|.|.
CASSLDMNTEAFF
TGTGCCAGCAGTCTCGACATGAACACTGAAGCTTTCTTT
>TRBV2|TRBJ1-5|.|.
CASSDIQQPQHF
TGTGCCAGCAGCGACATTCAGCAGCCCCAGCATTTT
>TRBV14|TRBJ1-3|.|.
CASSQGTRSLWSGNTIYF
TGTGCCAGCAGCCAAGGTACAAGGTCGCTCTGGTCTGGAAACACCATATATTTT
>TRBV18|TRBJ1-1|.|TRBD1
CASSLGTALEAFF
TGTGCCAGCTCACTAGGGACAGCACTTGAAGCTTTCTTT
>TRBV4-3|TRBJ2-3|once|TRBD1
CASSQEVGTGFVTQYF
TGCGCCAGCAGCCAAGAGGTCGGGACAGGGTTTGTTACGCAGTATTTT